The rows below give T cell receptor beta chains drawn from one sample of a study of response to subunit inactivated influenza vaccine. TCRdb fed the RT-PCR reads into MiXCR, producing one record per CDR3 protein. The sample lists some 540,000 distinct CDR3 sequences, roughly 23% occurring once. The sample was also linked to a second study, of T cells expressing NK-cell markers.

Specimen: CD4+ T cells sorted from PBMCs, collected about 12 days after vaccination. These TCRs come from a man in his fifties who received an inactivated influenza vaccine. CDR3s include the opening cysteine and the closing phenylalanine or tryptophan. The D gene is left open where the match is weak. A clone size is listed for some rows: how often the clone was seen (once, few, many), or a class if it is expanded.

CDR3aa | CDR3nt | d_gene | len | abundance | j_gene | v_gene
CASSLRGERTQYF | TGTGCCAGCAGCCTTAGGGGGGAACGGACCCAGTACTTC | . | 13 | few | TRBJ2-5 | TRBV11-2
CASSYSGGNTDTQYF | TGTGCCAGCAGTTACAGCGGGGGTAACACAGATACGCAGTATTTT | TRBD2 | 15 | many | TRBJ2-3 | TRBV6-5
CSARGLRGRVGIEQFF | TGCAGTGCTAGAGGGTTGCGGGGGAGGGTCGGTATTGAGCAGTTCTTC | TRBD2 | 16 | . | TRBJ2-1 | TRBV20-1
CASTAGLEQFF | TGTGCCAGTACCGCCGGACTTGAGCAGTTCTTC | . | 11 | few | TRBJ2-1 | TRBV19
CATSEPGLTTSTDTQYF | TGTGCCACCAGTGAACCGGGACTGACCACTAGCACAGATACGCAGTATTTT | . | 17 | . | TRBJ2-3 | TRBV24-1
CASSLGRSPSEQYF | TGTGCCAGCAGTCTAGGGAGGTCCCCTAGCGAGCAGTACTTC | . | 14 | . | TRBJ2-7 | TRBV11-2
CASSHATGHRLTRNIQYF | TGTGCCAGCAGCCACGCTACGGGACACCGGTTGACCCGAAACATTCAGTACTTC | . | 18 | . | TRBJ2-4 | TRBV4-2
CASSSSPTSGYYEQYF | TGTGCCAGCAGCTCTTCCCCGACTAGCGGGTATTACGAGCAGTACTTC | TRBD2 | 16 | many | TRBJ2-7 | TRBV7-6
CSARGIGWRNTEAFF | TGCAGTGCTCGGGGTATCGGGTGGAGGAACACTGAAGCTTTCTTT | . | 15 | . | TRBJ1-1 | TRBV20-1
CASSYGGVDYEQYF | TGTGCCAGCAGTTATGGGGGGGTGGATTACGAGCAGTACTTC | TRBD2 | 14 | . | TRBJ2-7 | TRBV6-5
CASSQKGGQQETQYF | TGTGCCAGCAGTCAAAAAGGGGGACAACAAGAGACCCAGTACTTC | . | 15 | . | TRBJ2-5 | TRBV4-2
CATSDPTWDNEQFF | TGTGCCACCAGTGACCCTACATGGGACAATGAGCAGTTCTTC | . | 14 | few | TRBJ2-1 | TRBV24-1
CASSPSLRSYNEQFF | TGTGCCAGCAGCCCATCCCTCAGATCCTACAATGAGCAGTTCTTC | . | 15 | few | TRBJ2-1 | TRBV7-9
CSALPLGTGSYEQYF | TGCAGTGCTCTCCCCTTGGGCACTGGATCCTACGAGCAGTACTTC | . | 15 | . | TRBJ2-7 | TRBV20-1
CASSFSYTQYF | TGTGCCAGCAGCTTTTCTTATACGCAGTATTTT | . | 11 | few | TRBJ2-3 | TRBV7-2
CASSLLDGELFF | TGTGCCAGCAGCTTGCTTGACGGGGAGCTGTTTTTT | . | 12 | many | TRBJ2-2 | TRBV5-5
CASSLGQSAQYF | TGTGCCAGCAGCTTAGGGCAGTCCGCGCAGTATTTT | . | 12 | few | TRBJ2-3 | TRBV7-9
CASSLDMPPGGRDTQYF | TGTGCCAGCAGCTTAGATATGCCGCCGGGGGGCAGAGATACGCAGTATTTT | . | 17 | few | TRBJ2-3 | TRBV11-2
CAISASGGSYNEQFF | TGTGCCATCAGTGCTAGCGGGGGATCCTACAATGAGCAGTTCTTC | TRBD2 | 15 | few | TRBJ2-1 | TRBV10-3
CASSLGGLAHTDTQYF | TGTGCCAGCAGCTTAGGTGGTCTAGCCCACACAGATACGCAGTATTTT | . | 16 | . | TRBJ2-3 | TRBV7-2
CASSLEAAGAGNTIYF | TGTGCCAGCAGCTTAGAGGCGGCGGGGGCTGGAAACACCATATATTTT | . | 16 | few | TRBJ1-3 | TRBV7-8
CASSFLSQGYEQYF | TGTGCCAGCAGCTTCTTAAGCCAGGGCTACGAGCAGTACTTC | . | 14 | . | TRBJ2-7 | TRBV7-8
CSVDIERDTQYF | TGCAGCGTTGATATAGAAAGGGATACGCAGTATTTT | . | 12 | many | TRBJ2-3 | TRBV29-1
CASSPDTHYGYTF | TGTGCCAGCAGCCCGGACACCCACTATGGCTACACCTTC | . | 13 | . | TRBJ1-2 | TRBV11-2
CASSPPGQGRGTEAFF | TGTGCCAGCTCACCACCGGGACAGGGAAGGGGCACTGAAGCTTTCTTT | TRBD1 | 16 | . | TRBJ1-1 | TRBV18
CSATLGGGSTEAFF | TGCAGTGCTACACTTGGCGGGGGTTCAACTGAAGCTTTCTTT | . | 14 | few | TRBJ1-1 | TRBV20-1
CASSSTRVRSEKLFF | TGTGCCAGCAGCTCAACCCGGGTCAGGTCGGAAAAACTGTTTTTT | . | 15 | . | TRBJ1-4 | TRBV7-9
CSVGAGRRISYGYTF | TGCAGCGTTGGTGCAGGGAGAAGGATATCCTATGGCTACACCTTC | . | 15 | many | TRBJ1-2 | TRBV29-1
CASSPGTGNSNQPQHF | TGTGCCAGCTCACCCGGTACGGGAAATAGCAATCAGCCCCAGCATTTT | . | 16 | few | TRBJ1-5 | TRBV18
CASTQPGLAGPLGQETQYF | TGTGCCAGCACGCAGCCGGGACTAGCGGGTCCCCTGGGACAAGAGACCCAGTACTTC | TRBD2 | 19 | few | TRBJ2-5 | TRBV11-2
CSARDRNGNYEQYF | TGCAGTGCTAGAGATCGTAACGGGAACTACGAGCAGTACTTC | . | 14 | few | TRBJ2-7 | TRBV20-1
CASRGLTSGGAYEQYF | TGTGCCAGCAGGGGTCTCACTAGCGGGGGGGCCTACGAGCAGTACTTC | TRBD2 | 16 | few | TRBJ2-7 | TRBV28
CASSDTPYGYTF | TGTGCCAGCAGTGACACGCCCTATGGCTACACCTTC | . | 12 | . | TRBJ1-2 | TRBV2
CATSDGASGDKETQYF | TGTGCCACCAGTGATGGGGCTAGCGGGGATAAAGAGACCCAGTACTTC | TRBD2 | 16 | . | TRBJ2-5 | TRBV24-1
CASSLMVTGTYNEQFF | TGTGCCAGCAGTTTAATGGTGACAGGGACTTACAATGAGCAGTTCTTC | . | 16 | many | TRBJ2-1 | TRBV12-3/TRBV12-4
CSVKPSGYTF | TGCAGTGTTAAGCCATCCGGCTACACCTTC | . | 10 | . | TRBJ1-2 | TRBV20-1
CASSLPGAGNTEAFF | TGTGCCAGCAGCTTGCCGGGGGCAGGGAACACTGAAGCTTTCTTT | . | 15 | once | TRBJ1-1 | TRBV5-6
CASSSDTSSYNSPLHF | TGCGCCAGCAGTTCGGACACCAGCTCCTATAATTCACCCCTCCACTTT | . | 16 | . | TRBJ1-6 | TRBV5-1
CASSPLPNYEQYF | TGTGCCAGCAGTCCACTACCGAACTACGAGCAGTACTTC | . | 13 | few | TRBJ2-7 | TRBV7-9
CASLRDSETQYF | TGTGCCAGCCTCAGGGATTCGGAGACCCAGTACTTC | . | 12 | . | TRBJ2-5 | TRBV12-3/TRBV12-4
CASSETWRASEQFF | TGTGCCAGCAGCGAAACTTGGCGGGCGAGTGAGCAGTTCTTC | . | 14 | . | TRBJ2-1 | TRBV6-1
CASSEAPGGYQPQHF | TGTGCCAGCAGTGAAGCGCCAGGGGGCTATCAGCCCCAGCATTTT | TRBD1 | 15 | few | TRBJ1-5 | TRBV6-1
CASSFIQGSNEQYF | TGCGCCAGCAGCTTCATACAGGGTTCCAACGAGCAGTACTTC | . | 14 | few | TRBJ2-7 | TRBV5-1
CASSPPTQGVLTDTQYF | TGTGCCAGCTCACCACCGACCCAGGGGGTGCTCACAGATACGCAGTATTTT | TRBD1 | 17 | . | TRBJ2-3 | TRBV18
CASSTPRQGTIQYF | TGTGCCAGCAGCACGCCCCGACAGGGGACCATTCAGTACTTC | TRBD1 | 14 | . | TRBJ2-4 | TRBV7-2
CASSSSGARYEQYF | TGTGCCAGCAGCTCTTCGGGGGCGCGGTACGAGCAGTACTTC | . | 14 | few | TRBJ2-7 | TRBV7-9
CASGRTYEQYF | TGCGCCAGCGGACGCACCTACGAGCAGTACTTC | . | 11 | . | TRBJ2-7 | TRBV10-2
CASSEHDRGGNQPQHF | TGTGCCAGCAGTGAACATGACAGGGGTGGCAATCAGCCCCAGCATTTT | TRBD1 | 16 | few | TRBJ1-5 | TRBV6-1
CASILQGADEQFF | TGTGCCAGCATTCTCCAGGGGGCGGATGAGCAGTTCTTC | TRBD1 | 13 | . | TRBJ2-1 | TRBV12-3/TRBV12-4
CATSEGTGSRNEKLFF | TGTGCCACCAGTGAAGGGACAGGGTCAAGGAATGAAAAACTGTTTTTT | TRBD1 | 16 | . | TRBJ1-4 | TRBV24-1